This passage covers 30 T cell receptor beta chains from one sample sequenced in a study of OX40 agonist ivuxolimab in advanced cancers. The data were produced by immunoSEQ multiplex PCR, yet TCRdb's version contains in-frame clones alone and is incomplete. The data hold about 48,000 clones, with approximately 91% observed a single time. Specimen: CD4+ or CD8+ T cells sorted from blood, collected in a trial of the OX40 agonist ivuxolimab. These receptors originate from an adult with an advanced solid tumor such as melanoma, head and neck, liver or kidney cancer.

CDR3 nucleotides: TGTGCCAGCAGCGCTACGGTGCGGGACAACGGCCCCTATGGCTACACCTTC. Protein sequence: CASSATVRDNGPYGYTF. This chain joins TRBV5-6 and TRBJ1-2; possibly TRBD1 for D (6 bases). The V end was cut by 4 bases, the J end by 4 bases, with 23 bases between. This CDR3 contains 17 residues. In germline, CDR1 is SGHDT, CDR2 YYEEEE.

This chain uses TRBV28 with TRBJ2-7; 7 nucleotides line up with TRBD1. The V segment lost 5 bases and the J segment 6 bases; nucleotides outside the gene matches: 4. The CDR3 covers 12 residues. Germline V lookup: CDR1 MDHEN, CDR2 SYDVKM. CDR3 sequence (DNA): TGTGCCAGCAGTGAGACAGGGCTCGAGCAGTACGTC. Translated: CASSETGLEQYV.

The chain employs TRBV5-4 and TRBJ1-2; a possible D gene is TRBD1 (6 bases). Trimming took 4 bases from V and 8 from J, leaving 15 bases between them. Germline lookup yields CDR1 SGHNT and CDR2 YYREEE (reference sequence). This CDR3 has 13 residues. CDR3 amino acids: CASSPQGLEGYTF. CDR3 bases: TGTGCCAGCAGCCCCCAGGGGCTTGAAGGCTACACCTTC.

The J gene is TRBJ2-3, the V gene TRBV15, with D tentatively TRBD2 (5 bases). This CDR3 spans 13 amino acids. V was cut by 3 bases and J by 1 base, with 5 bases left in between. The V gene's germline CDR1 is LNHNV and CDR2 YYDKDF (reference sequence). The CDR3 loop reads CATSSGGTDTQYF. CDR3 sequence (DNA): TGTGCCACCAGCAGCGGGGGCACAGATACGCAGTATTTT.

CDR3 bases: TGCGCCAGCAGCCAAGGGGATACTATTCAGGGGGCTCATGGCTACACCTTC. It is translated as CASSQGDTIQGAHGYTF. The gene calls are TRBV4-1 and TRBJ1-2; 8 bases agree with TRBD1. The CDR3 covers 17 residues. From germline, CDR1 is MGHRA and CDR2 YSYEKL. V lost 1 base to trimming and J lost 6 bases; unmatched junction nucleotides: 13.

About this clone: At one boundary the junction diverges from the germline segment, which might be a read error. The J gene is TRBJ1-1, the V gene TRBV27; D remains ambiguous. The CDR3 length is 14 residues. The germline gives CDR1 MNHEY, CDR2 SMNVEV (reference sequence). The CDR3 DNA reads TGTGCCAGCAGTTTTCGAAAGGGAGACACTGGAGCTTTCTTT. Amino acids: CASSFRKGDTGAFF.

The chain couples TRBV13 to TRBJ2-3; D not certain. Trimming shortened V by 4 bases and J by 1 base, and 12 bases separated the two germline ends. From germline, CDR1 is PRHDT and CDR2 FYEKMQ (reference sequence). The CDR3 length is 15 residues. As DNA, the CDR3 is TGTGCCAGCAGCTCTGACCCAGGTGGCACAGATACGCAGTATTTT. Its translation is CASSSDPGGTDTQYF.

This chain links TRBV7-9 with TRBJ2-7, with D tentatively TRBD1 (6 bases). The CDR3 extends over 13 amino acids. Per the germline V gene, CDR1 is SEHNR and CDR2 is FQNEAQ (reference sequence). The V end was cut by 4 bases, the J end by 4 bases, with 11 bases between. The CDR3 bases are TGTGCCAGCAGCTCCGGACAGAATTACGAGCAGTACTTC. Its protein product is CASSSGQNYEQYF. Full variable domain (rest looked up from reference TRBV7-9 and TRBJ2-7): DTGVSQNPRHKITKRGQNVTFRCDPISEHNRLYWYRQTLGQGPEFLTYFQNEAQLEKSRLLSDRFSAERPKGSFSTLEIQRTEQGDSAMYLCASSSGQNYEQYFGPGTRLTVT.

The chain recombines TRBV6-5 with TRBJ1-1; D unresolved. Germline CDR1 reads MNHEY; CDR2 reads SVGAGI. V dropped 2 bases and J dropped 5 bases, with 3 bases sitting between them. The CDR3 is made up of 11 amino acids. CDR3 DNA sequence: TGTGCCAGCAGTTACGGTACTGAAGCTTTCTTT. It yields the protein CASSYGTEAFF.

In nucleotides, the CDR3 is TGTGCCAGCAGTGAAGCCCCAGTGTCCGGAAACACCATATATTTT. Translation: CASSEAPVSGNTIYF. The V call is TRBV2, the J call TRBJ1-3; no clear D. Trimming took 0 bases from V and 4 from J, leaving 10 bases between them. The germline CDR1 and CDR2 sequences are SNHLY and FYNNEI. This CDR3 has 15 amino acids.

The gene calls are TRBV7-8 and TRBJ1-2, with 11 bases identical to TRBD1. Germline assignment: CDR1 SGHVS and CDR2 FQNEAQ. V gave up 1 base and J gave up 6 bases; unmatched junction bases: 13. CDR3 length: 18 amino acids. CDR3: CASSLGSGTGGTVHGYTF. CDR3 nucleotides: TGTGCCAGCAGCTTAGGATCCGGGACAGGGGGTACCGTGCATGGCTACACCTTC.

The table lists this clone with a few counts. The chain combines TRBV9 with TRBJ2-7; a possible D gene is TRBD2 (6 bases). The V and J ends lost 3 bases and 6 bases respectively, with 16 bases between them. In germline, CDR1 is SGDLS, CDR2 YYNGEE. This CDR3 is 14 amino acids long. The CDR3 region has the DNA TGTGCCAGCAGCGCCAGCGACTTGGGGGGCGAGCAGTACGTC. It encodes CASSASDLGGEQYV.

This clone has only one observation. This chain uses TRBV5-4 with TRBJ1-2; TRBD1 aligns across 12 bases. The CDR3 runs to 15 residues. CDR1 is SGHNT and CDR2 is YYREEE in the germline V gene (reference sequence). V shed 3 bases, J shed 6 bases, and the junction held 6 bases outside the gene matches. In DNA, the CDR3 is TGTGCCAGCAGCTCCCGGGACAGGGGGCAACATGGCTACACCTTC. Its translation: CASSSRDRGQHGYTF.

On this clone: An end of the junction differs from the germline gene, which may be a read error. The chain has TRBV7-7 and TRBJ2-1; 9 positions agree with TRBD1. CDR1 is SSHAT and CDR2 is FNYEAQ in the germline V gene (reference sequence). The CDR3 runs 15 residues. CDR3 protein: CASSPRQGAYNEQFF. The CDR3 DNA reads TGTGCTAGCAGCCCTAGACAGGGGGCCTACAATGAGCAGTTCTTC.

V and J are TRBV7-8 and TRBJ2-7, with D possibly being TRBD1 or TRBD2 (7 bases each). V dropped 3 bases and J dropped 6 bases, with 27 bases sitting between them. Per germline, CDR1 SGHVS and CDR2 FQNEAQ. This CDR3 spans 18 amino acids. The CDR3 DNA reads as TGTGCCAGCAGCTTCTCCCCGGAGGGGGCGGGGGTGCTATCCGAGCAGTACGTC. Translating gives CASSFSPEGAGVLSEQYV.

This chain joins TRBV30 and TRBJ2-1; 9 bases line up with TRBD1. V lost 1 base, J lost 4 bases, and 2 bases stayed unmatched. The CDR3 runs 14 residues. Germline CDR1 GTSNPN, CDR2 SVGIG (reference sequence). As DNA, the CDR3 is TGTGCCTGGAGTGGGGGACAGGGATACAATGAGCAGTTCTTC. It encodes CAWSGGQGYNEQFF.

The J gene is TRBJ2-1, the V gene TRBV11-3, with D tentatively TRBD2 (5 bases). The CDR3 runs to 13 residues. Germline loops: CDR1 SGHNT, CDR2 YENEEA. The V gene lost 5 bases and the J gene lost 8 bases, with 13 bases spanning the gap. The CDR3 loop reads CASSQRDSDEQFF. The CDR3 region has the DNA TGTGCCAGCAGCCAAAGAGATAGCGATGAGCAGTTCTTC.

The rearrangement joins TRBV18 to TRBJ2-1, with D possibly TRBD2 on 6 matching bases. The V and J ends lost 1 base and 4 bases respectively, with 26 bases between them. The CDR3 spans 20 residues. Germline lookup yields CDR1 KGHSH and CDR2 LQKENI. This CDR3 is CASSPRQSSGPEGSYNEQFF. DNA for the CDR3: TGTGCCAGCTCACCACGACAGAGCTCGGGGCCGGAGGGGTCATACAATGAGCAGTTCTTC.

The V call is TRBV5-1, the J call TRBJ1-1, with 8 bases matching TRBD1. Germline-derived CDR1 and CDR2 are SGHRS and YFSETQ. With 2 bases clipped from V and 4 bases from J, the junction kept 13 bases outside the gene matches. The CDR3 extends over 17 amino acids. The CDR3 nucleotides read TGCGCCAGCAGCTTCGGGACAGGCCCTCGAGGTGGCACTGAAGCTTTCTTT. This encodes CASSFGTGPRGGTEAFF. The full variable domain, rest sourced from reference TRBV5-1 and TRBJ1-1, is KAGVTQTPRYLIKTRGQQVTLSCSPISGHRSVSWYQQTPGQGLQFLFEYFSETQRNKGNFPGRFSGRQFSNSRSEMNVSTLELGDSALYLCASSFGTGPRGGTEAFFGQGTRLTVV.

The chain combines TRBV7-9 with TRBJ2-1; weak D call: TRBD2 (6 bases). The V and J ends lost 3 bases and 2 bases respectively, with 14 bases between them. This CDR3 region has 16 residues. Germline V gene sequence: CDR1 SEHNR, CDR2 FQNEAQ (reference sequence). The CDR3 DNA is TGTGCCAGCAGCTTGTTTCAGGCGGGAACCTACAATGAGCAGTTCTTC. This encodes CASSLFQAGTYNEQFF.

The chain couples TRBV10-3 to TRBJ2-3; TRBD2 is a possible D gene (6 bases). The CDR3 is made up of 13 amino acids. V gave up 3 bases and J gave up 4 bases, with 8 bases separating them. CDR1 and CDR2 (germline): ENHRY, SYGVKD. For the CDR3, the DNA is TGTGCCATCAGTGATTCGGGAGCAGATACGCAGTATTTT. It is translated as CAISDSGADTQYF.

This sequence joins TRBV4-1 and TRBJ2-1; D is perhaps TRBD1 (5 bases). V was cut by 3 bases and J by 0 bases, with 12 bases left in between. The germline CDR1 and CDR2 sequences are MGHRA and YSYEKL. This CDR3 spans 16 amino acids. The CDR3 region has the DNA TGCGCCAGCAGCCAGATGGACAAGAGCTCCTACAATGAGCAGTTCTTC. This gives the protein CASSQMDKSSYNEQFF.

This clone showed up just once. The gene calls are TRBV13 and TRBJ1-6, with a weak D call TRBD1 (6 bases). The CDR3 is made up of 15 amino acids. The germline CDR1 and CDR2 sequences are PRHDT and FYEKMQ (reference sequence). V gave up 4 bases and J gave up 2 bases, with 9 bases separating them. The CDR3 sequence is CASSYGQTYNSPLHF. The CDR3 DNA is TGTGCCAGCAGCTATGGACAGACCTATAATTCACCCCTCCACTTT.

This chain uses TRBV29-1 with TRBJ2-1, with 7 bases that match TRBD2. The germline V gene encodes CDR1 SQVTM and CDR2 ANQGSEA. The CDR3 loop spans 14 amino acids. V shed 4 bases and J 0 bases; nucleotides not matched to a gene: 3. The CDR3, as DNA: TGCAGCGTTGTCGGGGGGAGCTCCTACAATGAGCAGTTCTTC. It translates to CSVVGGSSYNEQFF.

This chain uses TRBV19 with TRBJ1-1; D possibly corresponds to TRBD1 (5 bases). The CDR3 length is 14 residues. V lost 5 bases to trimming and J lost 1 base, with 11 bases between them. Germline assignment: CDR1 LNHDA and CDR2 SQIVND (reference sequence). For the CDR3, the DNA is TGTGCCAGTAGTTGGGGAACAGGGAACACTGAAGCTTTCTTT. Encoded protein: CASSWGTGNTEAFF.

V is TRBV28 and J is TRBJ2-7; 10 nucleotides agree with TRBD1. The germline CDR1 and CDR2 sequences are MDHEN and SYDVKM. This CDR3 has 13 residues. V dropped 5 bases and J dropped 12; count of bases not matched to a gene: 10. CDR3 residues: CASSVAGTGDRYV. In DNA form, the CDR3 reads TGTGCCAGCAGTGTCGCCGGGACAGGGGACCGGTACGTC.

The V call is TRBV30, the J call TRBJ2-1; D might be TRBD2 (6 bases). CDR1 and CDR2 from the germline V gene are GTSNPN and SVGIG (reference sequence). This CDR3 is built from 15 residues. The V and J ends lost 2 bases and 8 bases respectively, with 19 bases between them. This CDR3 is CAWSRTGGARDEQFF. As DNA, the CDR3 is TGTGCCTGGAGTAGGACCGGGGGAGCCAGGGATGAGCAGTTCTTC.

The chain joins TRBV5-1 to TRBJ1-2; TRBD1 is a possible D gene (6 bases). CDR3 size: 14 residues. Germline values: CDR1 SGHRS, CDR2 YFSETQ. V was shortened by 0 bases and J by 5 bases, with 11 bases between the two germline ends. The CDR3 region is CASSLDREVYGYTF. CDR3 sequence (DNA): TGCGCCAGCAGCTTGGACAGGGAAGTGTATGGCTACACCTTC.

The chain recombines TRBV29-1 with TRBJ2-1; the match to TRBD1 covers 11 bases. V trimming: 4 bases; J trimming: 0 bases; junction bases outside the gene matches: 14. This CDR3 has 19 amino acids. The germline V gene encodes CDR1 SQVTM and CDR2 ANQGSEA. CDR3 sequence (DNA): TGCAGCGTTGCCGCCCTGGACAGGGGGCTAAGGAGCTCCTACAATGAGCAGTTCTTC. Its translation is CSVAALDRGLRSSYNEQFF.

The chain has TRBV6-1 and TRBJ1-6; D is unclear. Germline-derived CDR1 and CDR2 are MNHNS and SASEGT. V was pared by 3 bases and J by 7 bases, with 7 bases between. This CDR3 contains 13 residues. CDR3 nucleotide sequence: TGTGCCAGCAGTGATAGAGGCAATTCACCCCTCCACTTT. Protein sequence: CASSDRGNSPLHF.